The 2 T cell receptor beta chains reported below all come from one sample, sequenced in a study of blood T cell repertoires in COVID-19 (TCRdb year 2020). To prepare the library, the immunoSEQ multiplex PCR assay was applied. Sourced from immuneACCESS, this table was stored by TCRdb with only in-frame sequences that have V and J called. A share of the clones is absent; for the studies checked, an unresolved V gene accounts for under half, and the remainder has no known explanation. The sample table contains about 280,000 clones; only one count was recorded for about nine tenths of them. The ten top clones hold roughly 2.2% of the sample. Source material: peripheral blood. The receptors shown here come from a woman between 45 and 60 years old who had recovered from COVID-19.

The chain joins TRBV7-8 to TRBJ1-1; D may be TRBD1 (5 bases). CDR3 length: 14 residues. V was shortened by 3 bases and J by 2 bases, with 10 bases between the two germline ends. Germline CDR1 and CDR2: SGHVS and FQNEAQ. This chain's CDR3 is CASSLFGHNTEAFF. CDR3 coding DNA: TGTGCCAGCAGCTTGTTCGGACACAACACTGAAGCTTTCTTT. Full variable domain (outside the CDR3, taken from reference TRBV7-8 and TRBJ1-1): GAGVSQSPRYKVAKRGQDVALRCDPISGHVSLFWYQQALGQGPEFLTYFQNEAQLDKSGLPSDRFFAERPEGSVSTLKIQRTQQEDSAVYLCASSLFGHNTEAFFGQGTRLTVV.

The V call is TRBV6-2 or TRBV6-3, the J call TRBJ2-1; 9 bases are a match to TRBD2. In germline, CDR1 is MNHEY, CDR2 SVGEGT. Losses at the gene ends were 5 bases for V and 5 bases for J; bases not matched to a gene: 10. CDR3 length equals 16 residues. CDR3 amino acids: CASSLPSGGTNNEQFF. The CDR3 region has the DNA TGTGCCAGCAGTCTCCCCAGCGGGGGGACGAACAATGAGCAGTTCTTC.